These 5 T cell receptor beta chains originate from one sample sequenced in a study of T cell changes during pregnancy in multiple sclerosis (dated by TCRdb to the late 2010s). Libraries came from the immunoSEQ multiplex PCR assay. The clones in this table, taken by TCRdb from immuneACCESS, are in-frame only. Not every clone is retained; where verified, under half of the shortfall comes from an unresolved V gene, and the cause of the rest is unknown. This sample lists about 89,000 clones; 85% to 95% were detected once. Approximately 0.84% of the sample is in the top ten clones. This sample comprised peripheral blood, obtained in the third trimester of pregnancy. The origin of the receptors is a female donor with multiple sclerosis, enrolled in a pregnancy study.

The rearrangement links TRBV6-1 to TRBJ2-7, with unresolved D. This CDR3 is built from 15 residues. Germline CDR1 and CDR2: MNHNS and SASEGT. V was clipped by 1 base and J by 0 bases, with 10 bases between them. CDR3 sequence: CASSEGAGRSYEQYF. DNA of the CDR3: TGTGCCAGCAGTGAAGGAGCAGGTCGCTCCTACGAGCAGTACTTC.

This clone has a handful of counts. The V and J genes are TRBV13 and TRBJ2-3, with a weak D call TRBD1 (6 bases). V was trimmed by 4 bases and J by 0 bases, leaving 14 bases between them. CDR3 size: 16 residues. Germline V lookup: CDR1 PRHDT, CDR2 FYEKMQ (reference sequence). The CDR3 nucleotides read TGTGCCAGCAGCTCGAAGGACAGCCCTAGCACAGATACGCAGTATTTT. Protein product: CASSSKDSPSTDTQYF.

V gene TRBV13 combines with J gene TRBJ2-1; 9 bases are shared with TRBD1. With V trimmed by 2 bases and J by 4 bases, 6 bases remained unmatched. This CDR3 region has 16 residues. In germline, CDR1 is PRHDT, CDR2 FYEKMQ (reference sequence). Here the CDR3 reads CASSLWGQGIYNEQFF. In DNA, the CDR3 is TGTGCCAGCAGCTTATGGGGACAGGGTATATACAATGAGCAGTTCTTC.

This chain connects TRBV5-4 to TRBJ1-1; possible D gene TRBD1, 5 bases. The germline V gene encodes CDR1 SGHNT and CDR2 YYREEE (reference sequence). V was shortened by 0 bases and J by 3 bases, with 12 bases between the two germline ends. The CDR3 runs 15 residues. Here the CDR3 DNA reads TGTGCCAGCAGCTTGGGGGGCCTTGGGGACACTGAAGCTTTCTTT. Translating it yields CASSLGGLGDTEAFF.

The V call is TRBV4-1, the J call TRBJ2-7; TRBD2 matches 10 bases. V lost 0 bases and J lost 4; bases outside the gene matches: 6. The CDR3 sequence is 16 residues long. CDR1 is MGHRA and CDR2 is YSYEKL in the germline V gene. DNA of the CDR3: TGCGCCAGCAGCCAAGAGTTCCTAGCGGGAGCTTACGAGCAGTACTTC. Its protein product is CASSQEFLAGAYEQYF.